This TCR beta chain was identified in a study of PD-1 blockade in classical Hodgkin lymphoma. General study findings and limits: Newly diagnosed patients had baseline TCR diversity that was reportedly lower than that of healthy donors. Researchers reported that CD4+ TCR diversity, though not CD8+, rose significantly by C4D1. Prior therapy or disease activity may underlie the repertoire differences, whose causes remain undefined. Diversity similar to that of newly diagnosed patients was seen at baseline in complete responders.

The data were produced by immunoSEQ multiplex PCR, yet TCRdb's version contains in-frame clones alone and is incomplete. Seen here are 75,000 to 95,000 clones, nearly 85% observed once, and the top ten hold 15% to 20%. CDR3 length equals 13 residues. V lost 7 bases to trimming and J lost 2 bases, with 13 bases between them. Looked up from germline, CDR1 is SGHRS and CDR2 is YFSETQ. The time point was: cycle 4 day 1 (C4D1), after around six weeks of nivolumab. Brentuximab vedotin exposure varied, and every patient relapsed after autologous stem cell transplantation. For this clone: The antigen remains unidentified.

The sample consisted of peripheral blood mononuclear cells (PBMCs), taken before the fourth cycle of nivolumab. The chain recombines TRBV5-1 with TRBJ2-7; D not certain. This sequence originates from a human donor with classical Hodgkin lymphoma. CDR3 protein: CASALYQPYEQYF. CDR3 nucleotides: TGCGCCAGCGCCCTTTACCAACCCTACGAGCAGTACTTC.